The sequence of this T cell receptor beta chain was determined in a study of spatial heterogeneity in lung cancer. The CDR3 runs 18 residues. V was pared by 4 bases and J by 1 base, with 10 bases of the junction left unmatched. Germline CDR1 reads MGHRA; CDR2 reads YSYEKL. The time point is: blood at routine non-recurrence follow-up after resection. TCR cDNA molecules each carried a unique molecular identifier. A single record per CDR3 protein comes from TCRdb applying MiXCR to the 5' RACE reads. Of over 95,000 distinct CDR3 sequences in the sample, 10% to 14% are singletons; the top ten hold roughly a quarter. This clonotype was seen a few times.

Material: PBMCs, obtained at follow-up. V and J are TRBV4-1 and TRBJ1-1, with 12 nucleotides matching TRBD1. The TCR sequence derives from a female donor with early-stage non-small cell lung cancer. In DNA, the CDR3 is TGCGCCAGCAGCCGGGATCCGGGACAGGGGGCGCGGAACACTGAAGCTTTCTTT. Encoded protein: CASSRDPGQGARNTEAFF.